These 27 T cell receptor beta chains came from one sample sequenced in a study of blood T cell repertoires in COVID-19. The table came from immunoSEQ multiplex PCR; TCRdb's copy has only in-frame clones and leaves some out. The table lists about 230,000 clones, around four fifths of them singletons. Sequenced material: peripheral blood. These receptors all come from a woman between 65 and 79 years old with active or convalescent COVID-19.

This clone was detected once. The genes are TRBV5-1 and TRBJ1-2, with D maybe TRBD1 (5 bases). CDR3 length: 15 residues. Germline loops: CDR1 SGHRS, CDR2 YFSETQ. V lost 0 bases and J 3 bases, leaving 12 bases between the germline ends. The CDR3 DNA sequence: TGCGCCAGCAGCTTGGAGAGCACGGGGGACTATGGCTACACCTTC. Amino acids: CASSLESTGDYGYTF.

J is TRBJ2-7 and V is TRBV7-3; a possible D gene is TRBD2 (5 bases). V shed 5 bases and J shed 7 bases, with 15 bases lying between them. Per the germline V gene, CDR1 is SGHTA and CDR2 is FQGTGA. This CDR3 is 13 amino acids long. This chain's CDR3 is CASSPEAGWEQYF. CDR3 in DNA: TGTGCCAGCAGCCCCGAGGCGGGTTGGGAGCAGTACTTC.

This rearrangement joins TRBV19 to TRBJ1-2, with TRBD1 as a possible D gene (6 bases). Germline lookup yields CDR1 LNHDA and CDR2 SQIVND (reference sequence). V was cut by 7 bases and J by 7 bases, with 16 bases left in between. This CDR3 has 13 amino acids. The CDR3 DNA sequence: TGTGCCAGTAACCCAACACACAGGGCTGGCTACACCTTC. It is translated as CASNPTHRAGYTF.

This rearrangement joins TRBV3-1 (or the pseudogene TRBV3-2) to TRBJ1-2; 9 nucleotides match TRBD1. The germline V gene encodes CDR1 LGHDT and CDR2 YNNKEL (reference sequence). The CDR3 covers 15 residues. Germline trimming cut 0 bases from V and 6 bases from J; bases unmatched to any gene: 5. The CDR3 sequence: CASSQEGQGFHGYTF. The CDR3, as DNA: TGTGCCAGCAGCCAAGAGGGACAGGGTTTTCATGGCTACACCTTC.

In regard to this clone: Other DNA sequences in this specimen translate into the identical CDR3. The rearrangement joins TRBV28 to TRBJ1-2; 7 positions agree with TRBD1. This CDR3 contains 13 residues. CDR1 and CDR2 from the germline V gene are MDHEN and SYDVKM. V was clipped by 5 bases and J by 4 bases; unmatched bases: 4. CDR3 sequence: CASSPTGIYGYTF. DNA for the CDR3: TGTGCCAGCAGTCCGACAGGGATCTATGGCTACACCTTC.

CDR3: CASSSLRYEQYF. DNA of the CDR3: TGTGCCAGCAGCTCCCTTCGGTACGAGCAGTACTTC. V and J are TRBV7-9 and TRBJ2-7; no reliable D call. Trimming pared 4 bases from V and 4 bases from J, leaving 8 bases between. Germline CDR1 is SEHNR and CDR2 is FQNEAQ (reference sequence). The CDR3 has 12 amino acids. The full variable domain, completed using reference TRBV7-9 and TRBJ2-7, is DTGVSQNPRHKITKRGQNVTFRCDPISEHNRLYWYRQTLGQGPEFLTYFQNEAQLEKSRLLSDRFSAERPKGSFSTLEIQRTEQGDSAMYLCASSSLRYEQYFGPGTRLTVT.

This chain links TRBV6-5 with TRBJ2-2, with D tentatively TRBD2 (5 bases). Germline lookup yields CDR1 MNHEY and CDR2 SVGAGI. The CDR3 spans 14 residues. The V gene lost 2 bases and the J gene lost 6 bases, with 10 bases spanning the gap. CDR3 in DNA: TGTGCCAGCAGTTACCGGCCGGGGTCCGGGGAGCTGTTTTTT. It translates to CASSYRPGSGELFF.

V is TRBV14 and J is TRBJ2-2; the match to TRBD1 covers 11 bases. Germline V CDR1 and CDR2: SGHDN, FVKESK. This CDR3 comprises 16 residues. V was pared by 5 bases and J by 5 bases, with 7 bases of the junction left unmatched. CDR3 DNA sequence: TGTGCCAGCAGCGGAGGGACAGGGGGATGGACCGGGGAGCTGTTTTTT. Translation: CASSGGTGGWTGELFF.

The chain's CDR3 is CASSQLIPGYNEQFF. As DNA, the CDR3 is TGTGCCAGCAGCCAACTGATCCCAGGGTACAATGAGCAGTTCTTC. The chain is built from TRBV4-2 and TRBJ2-1; the D gene is possibly TRBD1 (5 bases). The germline V gene has CDR1 LGHNA and CDR2 YNFKEQ. V was pared by 2 bases and J by 4 bases, with 12 bases between. The CDR3 spans 15 residues.

This clone was seen a few times. CDR3 in DNA: TGTGCCTGGAGTCGAGGGTTTAATCAGCCCCAGCATTTT. Amino acids: CAWSRGFNQPQHF. The rearrangement joins TRBV30 to TRBJ1-5; D gene unclear. The CDR3 covers 13 residues. CDR1 and CDR2 from the germline V gene are GTSNPN and SVGIG (reference sequence). Trimming took off 2 bases at V and 4 bases at J, with 9 bases between the two ends.

The genes are TRBV6-5 and TRBJ2-7, with a tentative D call TRBD1 (5 bases). Germline loops: CDR1 MNHEY, CDR2 SVGAGI. This CDR3 has 15 amino acids. Trimming took 6 bases from V and 6 from J, leaving 21 bases between them. The CDR3 nucleotides are TGTGCCAGCAGCCAAAGGGGCCGTCTCGTGGTCGAGCAGTACTTC. This translates into CASSQRGRLVVEQYF.

The chain links TRBV12-1 to TRBJ2-3; TRBD2, as called in the table, went unchecked against the DNA. TRBV12-1 is an annotated pseudogene. The CDR3 loop spans 15 amino acids. CDR3 sequence: CASSFKGTSTDTQYF. CDR3 in DNA: TGTGCCAGCAGCTTTAAAGGGACTAGCACAGATACGCAGTATTTT.

The V call is TRBV5-4, the J call TRBJ2-7; D might be TRBD1 (6 bases). Trimming removed 4 bases at V and 2 bases at J, with 16 bases between. Germline CDR1 SGHNT, CDR2 YYREEE (reference sequence). CDR3 length: 15 residues. The CDR3 DNA reads TGTGCCAGCAGCGCCGGAACAGGGTCTCCCTACGAGCAGTACTTC. Translation gives CASSAGTGSPYEQYF.

The chain combines TRBV9 with TRBJ1-3, with D maybe TRBD1 (6 bases). This CDR3 is built from 17 residues. Per germline, CDR1 SGDLS and CDR2 YYNGEE. The ends were cut back, 0 bases at V and 1 base at J, with 14 bases in the middle. The CDR3 sequence is CASSVDPGESSGNTIYF. The DNA for the CDR3 is TGTGCCAGCAGCGTAGATCCAGGGGAGAGTTCTGGAAACACCATATATTTT.

The chain employs TRBV14 and TRBJ2-3; D is possibly TRBD2 (6 bases). The germline CDR1 and CDR2 sequences are SGHDN and FVKESK. Trimming took off 7 bases at V and 15 bases at J, with 20 bases between the two ends. The CDR3 covers 12 residues. The CDR3 reads CASTSSGLRTYF. Here the CDR3 DNA reads TGTGCCAGCACCTCTTCGGGACTTAGAACTTATTTT.

The chain couples TRBV10-2 to TRBJ2-5; tentative D call: TRBD2 (6 bases). V was clipped by 6 bases and J by 4 bases, with 12 bases between them. The germline V gene encodes CDR1 WSHSY and CDR2 SAAADI. CDR3 length equals 13 residues. The CDR3 sequence: CASRRGAGETQYF. As DNA, the CDR3 is TGCGCCAGCAGGCGGGGCGCGGGAGAGACCCAGTACTTC.

The V and J genes are TRBV14 and TRBJ2-2; D perhaps matches TRBD1 (5 bases). V was shortened by 1 base and J by 1 base, with 19 bases between the two germline ends. Germline lookup yields CDR1 SGHDN and CDR2 FVKESK. CDR3 size: 19 residues. CDR3 residues: CASSQVLQVGRVNTGELFF. In DNA, the CDR3 is TGTGCCAGCAGCCAAGTACTTCAGGTTGGCAGGGTGAACACCGGGGAGCTGTTTTTT.

The chain employs TRBV28 and TRBJ2-3, with D hard to call. The germline V and J ends were trimmed by 3 bases and 2 bases, with 9 bases remaining between them. CDR1 and CDR2 from the germline V gene are MDHEN and SYDVKM. CDR3 length equals 14 residues. CDR3 sequence reads: CASSFGGPTDTQYF. The CDR3 region has the DNA TGTGCCAGCAGTTTCGGCGGTCCCACAGATACGCAGTATTTT.

V usage is TRBV5-1 and J usage is TRBJ1-2; 7 nucleotides match TRBD1. Germline loops: CDR1 SGHRS, CDR2 YFSETQ. The CDR3 has 15 amino acids. Unmatched junction bases numbered 5, after V lost 3 bases and J lost 0 bases. The CDR3: CASSSGTAANYGYTF. The CDR3 coding sequence is TGCGCCAGCAGCTCCGGGACAGCAGCTAACTATGGCTACACCTTC. The complete variable domain, with remaining parts taken from reference TRBV5-1 and TRBJ1-2, reads KAGVTQTPRYLIKTRGQQVTLSCSPISGHRSVSWYQQTPGQGLQFLFEYFSETQRNKGNFPGRFSGRQFSNSRSEMNVSTLELGDSALYLCASSSGTAANYGYTFGSGTRLTVV.

The chain has TRBV7-8 and TRBJ1-5; D perhaps matches TRBD1 (5 bases). The CDR3 has 12 residues. V lost 4 bases and J lost 9, with 10 bases in between. Germline CDR1 and CDR2: SGHVS and FQNEAQ. The CDR3 nucleotides read TGTGCCAGCAGCTCGAACACAGGGCCCCAGCATTTT. Its translation is CASSSNTGPQHF.

The chain combines TRBV19 with TRBJ1-5; no definite D call. There are 14 residues in the CDR3. The V and J ends lost 3 bases and 3 bases respectively, with 9 bases between them. Germline CDR1 and CDR2: LNHDA and SQIVND (reference sequence). The CDR3 bases are TGTGCCAGTAGTATCTATAGTTCCAATCAGCCCCAGCATTTT. Residues: CASSIYSSNQPQHF.

The V gene is TRBV12-3 or TRBV12-4, the J gene TRBJ1-6, with D possibly being TRBD1 (6 bases). The CDR3 loop spans 13 amino acids. V shed 11 bases and J shed 7 bases, with 15 bases lying between them. CDR3 protein: CASHTGGNSPLHF. The CDR3, as DNA: TGTGCCTCCCACACGGGGGGCAATTCACCCCTCCACTTT.

The gene calls are TRBV9 and TRBJ1-3; D is perhaps TRBD1 (6 bases). The CDR3 is 17 amino acids. Germline CDR1 and CDR2: SGDLS and YYNGEE. The V end lost 3 bases, the J end lost 0 bases, and 16 bases lay between the germline ends. CDR3 sequence reads: CASSDQGWPLSGNTIYF. CDR3 nucleotide sequence: TGTGCCAGCAGCGACCAGGGGTGGCCTCTCTCTGGAAACACCATATATTTT.

The genes are TRBV5-1 and TRBJ1-1, with TRBD1 as a possible D gene (5 bases). This CDR3 region has 16 residues. Trimming pared 4 bases from V and 4 bases from J, leaving 20 bases between. Germline CDR1 is SGHRS and CDR2 is YFSETQ. CDR3 residues: CASSADSGPGGTEAFF. CDR3 in DNA: TGCGCCAGCAGCGCCGATAGTGGGCCGGGGGGCACTGAAGCTTTCTTT. Full variable domain (remainder filled in from reference TRBV5-1 and TRBJ1-1): KAGVTQTPRYLIKTRGQQVTLSCSPISGHRSVSWYQQTPGQGLQFLFEYFSETQRNKGNFPGRFSGRQFSNSRSEMNVSTLELGDSALYLCASSADSGPGGTEAFFGQGTRLTVV.

The chain uses TRBV5-1 and TRBJ2-3, with 8 bases that match TRBD1. V lost 2 bases and J lost 0; bases outside the gene matches: 5. The germline V gene encodes CDR1 SGHRS and CDR2 YFSETQ. CDR3 length equals 16 residues. This CDR3 is CASSLDGQGSTDTQYF. The DNA for the CDR3 is TGCGCCAGCAGCTTAGACGGACAGGGAAGCACAGATACGCAGTATTTT.

V usage is TRBV4-3 and J usage is TRBJ1-3; perhaps TRBD1 as D (6 bases). CDR3 size: 16 residues. V was clipped by 0 bases and J by 3 bases, with 12 bases between them. Germline lookup yields CDR1 LGHNA and CDR2 YSLEER. In DNA, the CDR3 is TGCGCCAGCAGCCAAGATCTAAAACAGGGTGGAAACACCATATATTTT. Translated: CASSQDLKQGGNTIYF.

V gene TRBV5-1 combines with J gene TRBJ2-1; tentative D call: TRBD2 (6 bases). This CDR3 comprises 14 residues. The V end lost 1 base, the J end lost 7 bases, and 12 bases lay between the germline ends. Looked up from germline, CDR1 is SGHRS and CDR2 is YFSETQ. Written as DNA, the CDR3 is TGCGCCAGCAGCTTGCCTCTGGAGGGGAATGAGCAGTTCTTC. It yields the protein CASSLPLEGNEQFF.